The 15 T cell receptor beta chains in this list originate from one sample, sequenced in a study of OX40 agonist ivuxolimab in advanced cancers. Libraries were built with the immunoSEQ multiplex PCR assay. Imported from immuneACCESS, the table was reduced by TCRdb to in-frame sequences with V and J called. These copies leave out some clones; in studies compared against another copy, an unresolved V gene accounts for under half, and the cause of the remainder is not known. Present in this sample are 35,000 to 50,000 clones, just over 85% of which were seen just once. The ten top clones hold around a fifth of the sample. The sequences come from CD4+ or CD8+ T cells sorted from blood, collected in a trial of the OX40 agonist ivuxolimab. Receptors were obtained from an adult with an advanced solid tumor such as melanoma, head and neck, liver or kidney cancer.

This clone was seen a few times. The rearrangement links TRBV27 to TRBJ1-5; 11 nucleotides agree with TRBD1. This CDR3 is 16 amino acids long. The V segment lost 5 bases and the J segment 4 bases; nucleotides outside the gene matches: 7. Germline CDR1 is MNHEY and CDR2 is SMNVEV (reference sequence). The CDR3 region has the DNA TGTGCCAGCAGTCCCGGGACAGGGGGTCTTAATCAGCCCCAGCATTTT. This translates into CASSPGTGGLNQPQHF.

This clone was counted once. The rearrangement joins TRBV5-1 to TRBJ2-7; 7 bases agree with TRBD2. Germline V gene data show CDR1 as SGHRS and CDR2 as YFSETQ. CDR3 length: 14 amino acids. J lost 1 base, V lost 3 bases, and 4 bases had no gene match. This CDR3 is CASSYRGESYEQYF. The CDR3 nucleotides are TGCGCCAGCAGCTATCGGGGGGAGTCCTACGAGCAGTACTTC.

This chain links TRBV4-1 with TRBJ2-7; no firm D call. CDR1 MGHRA and CDR2 YSYEKL come from the germline V gene. There are 13 residues in the CDR3. The V gene lost 0 bases and the J gene lost 3 bases, with 6 bases spanning the gap. The CDR3 coding sequence is TGCGCCAGCAGCCAAGAGCTCAACTACGAGCAGTACTTC. This gives the protein CASSQELNYEQYF.

The chain has TRBV19 and TRBJ1-1; possibly TRBD1 for D (5 bases). V lost 6 bases, J lost 1 base, and 15 bases lay in between. This CDR3 region has 15 residues. CDR1 and CDR2 from the germline V gene are LNHDA and SQIVND (reference sequence). The CDR3 here is CASRPELGPNTEAFF. The CDR3 nucleotides are TGTGCCAGTAGGCCGGAGCTGGGACCGAACACTGAAGCTTTCTTT.

The sample holds a few counts of this clone. V and J are TRBV7-6 and TRBJ2-1, with a possible D match to TRBD2 (6 bases). The CDR3 spans 17 residues. V was cut by 5 bases and J by 0 bases, with 17 bases left in between. Germline CDR1 SGHVS, CDR2 FNYEAQ. CDR3 residues: CASSRLSAGSSYNEQFF. The CDR3 DNA reads TGTGCCAGCAGCCGGCTAAGCGCGGGGAGCTCCTACAATGAGCAGTTCTTC.

The chain uses TRBV27 and TRBJ1-1; D perhaps matches TRBD1 (5 bases). The germline V gene encodes CDR1 MNHEY and CDR2 SMNVEV (reference sequence). CDR3 length: 15 residues. V gave up 3 bases and J gave up 3 bases, with 14 bases separating them. The CDR3 DNA reads as TGTGCCAGCAGTTTGAATAGGCGAGGGGACACTGAAGCTTTCTTT. It specifies CASSLNRRGDTEAFF.

The rearrangement joins TRBV6-5 to TRBJ2-5; no clear D gene. CDR3 length: 15 amino acids. CDR1 and CDR2 (germline): MNHEY, SVGAGI. V lost 0 bases, J lost 1 base, and 9 bases lay in between. Here the CDR3 reads CASSYSLELQETQYF. The CDR3 DNA is TGTGCCAGCAGTTACTCGTTAGAGCTCCAAGAGACCCAGTACTTC.

The chain joins TRBV9 to TRBJ1-2; 7 bases are shared with TRBD1. With 0 bases clipped from V and 4 bases from J, the junction kept 12 bases outside the gene matches. This CDR3 region has 17 residues. Germline lookup yields CDR1 SGDLS and CDR2 YYNGEE. CDR3 bases: TGTGCCAGCAGCGTAGCTAGGGACAGTCTAAAACCCTATGGCTACACCTTC. Translated, it gives CASSVARDSLKPYGYTF.

A note on this clone: Different DNA sequences within this sample yield the same CDR3. The rearrangement joins TRBV6-5 to TRBJ1-6; D is unresolved. CDR3 size: 14 residues. The germline V and J ends were trimmed by 5 bases and 9 bases, with 14 bases remaining between them. In germline, CDR1 is MNHEY, CDR2 SVGAGI. The CDR3 DNA is TGTGCCAGCAGTCGCTACCTCTTGGGTTCACCCCTCCACTTT. Translating gives CASSRYLLGSPLHF.

The chain is built from TRBV9 and TRBJ1-1, with a possible D match to TRBD1 (6 bases). The CDR3 runs 17 residues. Germline CDR1 and CDR2: SGDLS and YYNGEE. Trimming removed 4 bases from V and 1 base from J, with 20 bases in between. The CDR3 is CASSTRDIRNWNTEAFF. In nucleotides, the CDR3 is TGTGCCAGCAGCACCCGGGACATCCGGAATTGGAACACTGAAGCTTTCTTT.

V and J are TRBV6-5 and TRBJ1-1, with TRBD1 matching 7 bases. V shed 4 bases and J 1 base; nucleotides not matched to a gene: 3. The germline gives CDR1 MNHEY, CDR2 SVGAGI. The CDR3 has 14 amino acids. In DNA form, the CDR3 reads TGTGCCAGCAGTTCTGGGACAGCGAACACTGAAGCTTTCTTT. Amino acid sequence: CASSSGTANTEAFF.

The chain employs TRBV6-5 and TRBJ1-1, with a tentative D call TRBD1 (6 bases). From germline, CDR1 is MNHEY and CDR2 SVGAGI. With 2 bases removed from V and 5 bases from J, the gap between germline ends came to 9 bases. This CDR3 has 13 residues. CDR3 DNA: TGTGCCAGCAGTTACGGAGGGGGGACTGAAGCTTTCTTT. Encoded protein: CASSYGGGTEAFF.

The chain couples TRBV27 to TRBJ2-3; 7 positions match TRBD2. The V gene end was trimmed by 1 base and the J gene end by 3 bases; junction bases not matched to a gene: 7. CDR1 and CDR2 from the germline V gene are MNHEY and SMNVEV (reference sequence). This CDR3 comprises 16 residues. In DNA, the CDR3 is TGTGCCAGCAGTTTATGGGCTAGCGGAGTTACAGATACGCAGTATTTT. It yields the protein CASSLWASGVTDTQYF.

The V gene is TRBV7-9, the J gene TRBJ2-1; no firm D call. The CDR3 is 13 amino acids. Looked up from germline, CDR1 is SEHNR and CDR2 is FQNEAQ (reference sequence). V lost 3 bases, J lost 4 bases, and 7 bases lay in between. CDR3 in DNA: TGTGCCAGCAGCTTCGAGAAGTACAATGAGCAGTTCTTC. Translation: CASSFEKYNEQFF.

V usage is TRBV7-6 and J usage is TRBJ2-5, with D uncertain. Per the germline V gene, CDR1 is SGHVS and CDR2 is FNYEAQ. The CDR3 extends over 15 amino acids. Trimming removed 2 bases from V and 5 bases from J, with 15 bases in between. In DNA, the CDR3 is TGTGCCAGCAGCTTAATCTATGGCGGACGGGAGACCCAGTACTTC. Amino acid sequence: CASSLIYGGRETQYF.